Listed below are T cell receptor beta chains from one sample, sequenced in a study of T cells in Graves' hyperthyroidism and ophthalmopathy. TCRdb reprocessed the multiplex PCR reads with MiXCR, giving one entry per CDR3 protein. The sample carries a few hundred thousand distinct CDR3 sequences, roughly 21% recorded once. The material sequenced was blood. These receptor sequences come from a woman in her fifties or sixties with Graves' hyperthyroidism. Each CDR3 is given with its conserved first and last residue. Fields, in order: J gene, clone size, D gene, CDR3 length, V gene, CDR3 DNA, CDR3 protein. A D gene is named only where the DNA matches it firmly. Expanded clones get a size class; other rows say once, few or many, or leave the size out.

TRBJ2-7 | few | TRBD1 | 14 | TRBV9 | TGTGCCAGCAGCGTAGCACAGGGGGGCTACGAGCAGTACTTC | CASSVAQGGYEQYF
TRBJ2-2 | . | TRBD1 | 15 | TRBV5-1 | TGCGCCAGCAGCTTGGGACAGGGGGCAATCGGGGAGCTGTTTTTT | CASSLGQGAIGELFF
TRBJ1-1 | . | TRBD1 | 15 | TRBV11-2 | TGTGCCAGCAGCGCCCTGACAGGGGTTACCACTGAAGCTTTCTTT | CASSALTGVTTEAFF
TRBJ2-3 | . | . | 18 | TRBV7-9 | TGTGCCAGCAGCTTAGCCGGTCCTGGATGGGGGCGGACAGATACGCAGTATTTT | CASSLAGPGWGRTDTQYF
TRBJ2-7 | many | . | 15 | TRBV28 | TGTGCCAGCAGGCATTACCTACAGACGGCCTACGAGCAGTACTTC | CASRHYLQTAYEQYF
TRBJ2-1 | many | TRBD2 | 16 | TRBV3-1 | TGTGCCAGCAGCCGTGACCTAGCGGGAGTATTCAATGAGCAGTTCTTC | CASSRDLAGVFNEQFF
TRBJ2-7 | . | TRBD2 | 15 | TRBV4-1 | TGTGCCAGCAGCTCCCCCGGGGAGGGCTCCTACGAGCAGTACTTC | CASSSPGEGSYEQYF
TRBJ2-3 | many | TRBD2 | 18 | TRBV9 | TGTGCCAGCAGCGTAGAATGGGCTAGCGGAGACAGCACAGATACGCAGTATTTT | CASSVEWASGDSTDTQYF
TRBJ2-3 | many | TRBD2 | 17 | TRBV7-3 | TGTGCCAGCAGCTTAGTACGAGGCGGGGGGGCCAAAGATACGCAGTATTTT | CASSLVRGGGAKDTQYF
TRBJ1-3 | few | TRBD1 | 16 | TRBV5-1 | TGCGCCAGCAGCTCCGGACAGGGAAGCTCTGGAAACACCATATATTTT | CASSSGQGSSGNTIYF
TRBJ1-1 | . | . | 11 | TRBV2 | TGTGCCAGCACCGAGGACACTGAAGCTTTCTTT | CASTEDTEAFF
TRBJ1-6 | . | . | 15 | TRBV20-1 | TGCAGTGCTAGGAGAGGGGAGGCCTATAATTCACCCCTCCACTTT | CSARRGEAYNSPLHF
TRBJ2-7 | many | . | 11 | TRBV3-1 | TGTGCCAGCAGCCACCGGGGCGAGCAGTACTTC | CASSHRGEQYF
TRBJ1-1 | few | . | 13 | TRBV2 | TGTGCCAGCAGTGAAGTCGAGAACACTGAAGCTTTCTTT | CASSEVENTEAFF
TRBJ1-2 | many | . | 16 | TRBV6-1 | TGTGCCAGCAGTGAGGGCCGGTCAAGCCTTAACTATGGCTACACCTTC | CASSEGRSSLNYGYTF
TRBJ1-1 | . | TRBD1 | 15 | TRBV5-1 | TGCGCCAGCAGCTTGACAGGGGCTTCGAACACTGAAGCTTTCTTT | CASSLTGASNTEAFF
TRBJ2-3 | many | TRBD2 | 16 | TRBV18 | TGTGCCAGCTCACGGACTAGCGGGGTCAGCACAGATACGCAGTATTTT | CASSRTSGVSTDTQYF
TRBJ2-5 | . | . | 14 | TRBV15 | TGTGCCACCAGCAGCTCCCCCACGCAAGAGACCCAGCACTTC | CATSSSPTQETQHF
TRBJ2-5 | . | TRBD1 | 15 | TRBV18 | TGTGCCAGCTCACCAGGACAGGGAGGAAGAGAGACCCAGTACTTC | CASSPGQGGRETQYF
TRBJ2-3 | few | TRBD2 | 17 | TRBV20-1 | TGCAGTGCTAGATTATCCCGGCGGGCGGGGGGATTTTATACGCAGTATTTT | CSARLSRRAGGFYTQYF
TRBJ2-7 | few | . | 15 | TRBV20-1 | TGCAGTGCTAGAGATGGCCCAGGGATACCCTACGAGCAGTACTTC | CSARDGPGIPYEQYF
TRBJ1-5 | . | TRBD1 | 16 | TRBV3-1 | TGTGCCAGCAGCCAAGACCTGGACAGGGGCAATCAGCCCCAGCATTTT | CASSQDLDRGNQPQHF
TRBJ2-3 | few | TRBD2 | 15 | TRBV10-3 | TGTGCCATCAGTGTTCAGCGGGGTAGCACAGATACGCAGTATTTT | CAISVQRGSTDTQYF
TRBJ2-1 | many | . | 11 | TRBV5-1 | TGCGCCAGCAGCTTGGGGACCCAGCAGTTCTTC | CASSLGTQQFF
TRBJ1-2 | many | . | 14 | TRBV5-1 | TGCGCCAGCAGCTTGGAGGACGGAAATCCAGGCTACACCTTC | CASSLEDGNPGYTF
TRBJ2-7 | . | . | 14 | TRBV6-1 | TGTGCCAGCAGTGAACAGGGCCTCGGCGCGGAGCAGTACTTC | CASSEQGLGAEQYF
TRBJ1-5 | few | TRBD1 | 16 | TRBV19 | TGTGCCAGTAGCTCGGACAGGGGGCTTCGTAATCAGCCCCAGCATTTT | CASSSDRGLRNQPQHF
TRBJ2-1 | many | TRBD2 | 17 | TRBV12-3/TRBV12-4 | TGTGCCAGCAGTTTAAGGACTAGCGGGAGGGCCTTGGATGAGCAGTTCTTC | CASSLRTSGRALDEQFF
TRBJ2-1 | many | TRBD2 | 13 | TRBV20-1 | TGCAGTGCGAAGCGGGACCCTAACAATGAGCAGTTCTTC | CSAKRDPNNEQFF
TRBJ1-2 | many | . | 13 | TRBV6-1 | TGTGCCAGCAGGACGACAGGCAACTATGGCTACACCTTC | CASRTTGNYGYTF
TRBJ1-2 | many | . | 14 | TRBV6-5 | TGTGCCAGCAGTTACCTGGGGAATAACTATGGCTACACCTTC | CASSYLGNNYGYTF
TRBJ2-7 | many | . | 13 | TRBV29-1 | TGCATTAGAACGGAGGGACGTAACTACGAGCAGTACTTC | CIRTEGRNYEQYF
TRBJ1-2 | few | . | 13 | TRBV9 | TGTGCCAGCAGCGCGACACCTAGCTATGGCTACACCTTC | CASSATPSYGYTF
TRBJ2-7 | . | . | 14 | TRBV4-3 | TGCGCCAGCAGCCAAGACCTAGGTACTGGGGAGCAGTACTTC | CASSQDLGTGEQYF
TRBJ2-3 | many | . | 16 | TRBV2 | TGTGCCAGCAGGGGATCTGCCGAGATACTCACAGATACGCAGTATTTT | CASRGSAEILTDTQYF
TRBJ2-1 | . | TRBD1 | 14 | TRBV2 | TGTGCCAGCAGCATGACAGGGGACGGTGATGAGCAGTTCTTC | CASSMTGDGDEQFF
TRBJ2-4 | many | . | 15 | TRBV28 | TGTGCCAGCAGTCCTACAGGGACCCGCCAAAACATTCAGTACTTC | CASSPTGTRQNIQYF
TRBJ2-1 | few | TRBD1 | 16 | TRBV20-1 | TGCAGTGCTAGAGGTCTCACCGGGACAGATCCTAATGAGCAGTTCTTC | CSARGLTGTDPNEQFF
TRBJ1-5 | many | TRBD1 | 15 | TRBV2 | TGTGCCAGCAAACTAGACAGGGGGCAGGATCAGCCCCAGCATTTT | CASKLDRGQDQPQHF
TRBJ2-3 | . | TRBD2 | 14 | TRBV6-1 | TGTGCCAGCACGTTAGCGGGGGGACCAAATACGCAGTATTTT | CASTLAGGPNTQYF
TRBJ1-2 | many | . | 16 | TRBV18 | TGTGCCAGCTCACCATTGCTGTCCAGGGGACGAAGTGGCTACACCTTC | CASSPLLSRGRSGYTF
TRBJ2-1 | few | TRBD2 | 17 | TRBV29-1 | TGCAGCGTTGATAAGGGCCCTAGCGGCAGCTCCTACAATGAGCAGTTCTTC | CSVDKGPSGSSYNEQFF
TRBJ2-7 | many | TRBD1 | 13 | TRBV12-3/TRBV12-4 | TGTGCCAGCACCAGGACAGGGAGATACGAGCAGTACTTC | CASTRTGRYEQYF
TRBJ2-1 | once | TRBD2 | 16 | TRBV14 | TGTGCCAGCAGCCAAGTCTCCCTAGCGGGAGACAATGAGCAGTTCTTC | CASSQVSLAGDNEQFF
TRBJ1-1 | many | . | 15 | TRBV18 | TGTGCCAGCTCACCACCACGACGTCTGAACACTGAAGCTTTCTTT | CASSPPRRLNTEAFF
TRBJ2-1 | many | . | 13 | TRBV12-3/TRBV12-4 | TGTGCCAGCAGTTTTCCCCCGGTCAATGAGCAGTTCTTC | CASSFPPVNEQFF
TRBJ1-5 | many | . | 15 | TRBV28 | TGTGCCAGCAGTCTACGGGACCGACTGGGTCAGCCCCAGCATTTT | CASSLRDRLGQPQHF
TRBJ2-5 | many | . | 13 | TRBV30 | TGTGCCTGGACCGGTAGCCGTTCGGAGGCCCAGTACTTC | CAWTGSRSEAQYF
TRBJ1-1 | . | . | 11 | TRBV4-1 | TGCGCCAGCAGCCGCCAAAACCAGGCTTTCTTT | CASSRQNQAFF
TRBJ1-1 | many | . | 13 | TRBV28 | TGTGCCAGCAGTTCAAGGAGGCGGTTTGAAGCTTTCTTT | CASSSRRRFEAFF
TRBJ2-5 | many | . | 17 | TRBV18 | TGTGCCAGCTCACCTGGTCTTGGGCAACCTGGGGGAGAGACCCAGTACTTC | CASSPGLGQPGGETQYF
TRBJ2-1 | many | . | 14 | TRBV12-3/TRBV12-4 | TGTGCCAGCAAGGGGGGACAGCCCCGCAATGAGCAGTTCTTC | CASKGGQPRNEQFF
TRBJ1-5 | . | . | 14 | TRBV18 | TGTGCCAGCTCACTTGGGACTCAGAATCAGCCCCAGCATTTT | CASSLGTQNQPQHF
TRBJ2-7 | . | . | 12 | TRBV28 | TGTGCCAGCAGTTCCATAGACTACGAGCAGTACTTC | CASSSIDYEQYF
TRBJ1-2 | many | . | 15 | TRBV7-8 | TGTGCCAGCAGCTTACGGGCAGACCTAAACTATGGCTACACCTTC | CASSLRADLNYGYTF
TRBJ2-2 | once | . | 14 | TRBV5-1 | TGCGCCAGCAGCTTGAATGTTGCGAGGGAGGAGGTGTTTTTT | CASSLNVAREEVFF
TRBJ2-1 | . | TRBD2 | 16 | TRBV7-6 | TGTGCCAGCAGCCCGCCGGGGGGGGCTCCCTACAATGAGCAGTTCTTC | CASSPPGGAPYNEQFF
TRBJ2-1 | . | TRBD2 | 17 | TRBV4-2 | TGTGCCAGCAGCCAAGAAGTGGTAGCGGGTTCCGAGGATGAGCAGTTCTTC | CASSQEVVAGSEDEQFF
TRBJ2-2 | few | . | 14 | TRBV14 | TGTGCCAGCAGCCAGGCTAATCTAGTCGGGGAGCTGTTTTTT | CASSQANLVGELFF